The clone carrying this T cell receptor beta chain appeared a few times. Its specificity is unknown. These data are taken from a study of beta chain features in type 1 diabetes. Study information: Patients did not differ from healthy donors in age, gender or cell yield. The examined sorted cells totaled about 110 million across samples. The study's findings and limits: Significant though moderate, a shortening of TCRB CDR3s appeared in all four CD4+ subsets of Type 1 diabetes patients. A definitive answer on HLA type influencing TCRB rearrangement was not reached here.

In germline, CDR1 is SNHLY, CDR2 FYNNEI. CDR3 size: 13 residues. Trimming cost V 3 bases and J 7 bases, with 10 bases left between them. Expressed TCRB transcripts were sequenced, since all the RNA that had been isolated was reverse transcribed. The data were produced by immunoSEQ multiplex PCR, yet TCRdb's version contains in-frame clones alone and is incomplete. The sample has 500,000 to 650,000 clones, around 12% seen once. Sequences were obtained from naive CD4+ T cells from blood. The chain links TRBV2 to TRBJ1-5; D might be TRBD1 (5 bases). This TCR came from a man under 40 with type 1 diabetes. The CDR3 DNA follows: TGTGCCAGCAGTGATCAGGGCGGCCAGCCCCAGCATTTT. This sequence encodes CASSDQGGQPQHF.